A single count supports the clone carrying this T cell receptor (beta chain). Using immunoSEQ multiplex PCR, the repertoire was profiled, and TCRdb retains in-frame clones only, with some absent. The table lists roughly 220,000 clones, 85% to 90% of them singletons, with roughly 10% in the top ten. This specimen comes from a study of blood T cell repertoires in COVID-19. The sample comprised peripheral blood. The clonotype comes from a woman between 45 and 65 years old with COVID-19, enrolled during active disease.

CDR3 in amino acids: CASSKGTGNYGYTF. For the CDR3, the DNA is TGTGCCAGTAGTAAGGGGACAGGCAACTATGGCTACACCTTC. The chain carries TRBV19 and TRBJ1-2; 8 nucleotides match TRBD1. This CDR3 region has 14 residues. Per the germline V gene, CDR1 is LNHDA and CDR2 is SQIVND (reference sequence). V shed 4 bases, J shed 2 bases, and the junction held 3 bases outside the gene matches.